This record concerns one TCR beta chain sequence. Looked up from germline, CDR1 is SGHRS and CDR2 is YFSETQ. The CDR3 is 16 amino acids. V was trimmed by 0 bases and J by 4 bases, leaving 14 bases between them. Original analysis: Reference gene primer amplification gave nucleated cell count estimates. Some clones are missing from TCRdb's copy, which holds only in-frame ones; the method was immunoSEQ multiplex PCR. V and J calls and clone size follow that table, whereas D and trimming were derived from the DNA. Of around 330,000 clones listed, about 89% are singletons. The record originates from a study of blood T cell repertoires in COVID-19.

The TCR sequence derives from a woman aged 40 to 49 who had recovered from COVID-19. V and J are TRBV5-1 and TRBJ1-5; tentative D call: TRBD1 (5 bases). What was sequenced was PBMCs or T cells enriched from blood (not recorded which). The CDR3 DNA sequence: TGCGCCAGCAGCTTGGACGGGACTGGAATTAATCAGCCCCAGCATTTT. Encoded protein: CASSLDGTGINQPQHF.